This T cell receptor beta chain emerged from a study of blood T cell repertoires in COVID-19. Study at large: Researchers got acute and convalescent COVID-19 samples from the United States, Italy and Spain.

The CDR3 sequence is 21 residues long. The authors' processing: Estimation of nucleated cell counts relied on the amplification of reference gene primers. TCRdb's copy holds only in-frame clones and misses some; the assay was immunoSEQ multiplex PCR. That table supplies the V and J calls and clone size; D and trimming were determined from the DNA. The data hold roughly 40,000 clones, with around 88% observed a single time. This clone was seen a single time. The receptor was isolated from an elderly woman with active or convalescent COVID-19. The sample taken for sequencing was peripheral blood. The chain has TRBV21-1 and TRBJ2-1; TRBD1, the D gene given by the table, was not confirmed from the DNA. TRBV21-1 is designated a pseudogene. The CDR3, as DNA: TGTGCCAGCAGCAAACCGCCGACTTGCACGGTGGGGCAGGGTAAGTACAGGGAGCAGTTCTTC. It encodes CASSKPPTCTVGQGKYREQFF.